The source of this T cell receptor beta chain is a study of Graves' ophthalmopathy and Graves' hyperthyroidism. The TCR beta CDR3 regions underwent amplification from RNA transcripts. The library came from an HTBI-primed first-round RT-PCR and a second-round multiplex PCR. TCRdb recomputed calls from the multiplex PCR reads with MiXCR, one row per CDR3 protein. The sample lists 650,000 to 900,000 distinct CDR3 sequences, approximately 40% occurring once. Germline-derived CDR1 and CDR2 are SGHNT and YYREEE (reference sequence). V lost 0 bases to trimming and J lost 3 bases, with 13 bases between them. The CDR3 is 15 amino acids. Orbital computed tomography and thyroid ultrasound, along with TRAb, serum thyroxine and clinical symptoms, underpinned diagnosis. A roughly 9.7 ml volume of fresh peripheral blood provided the PBMCs.

Specimen: peripheral blood. V gene TRBV5-4 combines with J gene TRBJ2-7; D uncertain. The clonotype originates from an adult man with Graves' ophthalmopathy. The CDR3 coding sequence is TGTGCCAGCAGCTTGGGAGGTACAGAGATCTACGAGCAGTACTTC. Protein product: CASSLGGTEIYEQYF.